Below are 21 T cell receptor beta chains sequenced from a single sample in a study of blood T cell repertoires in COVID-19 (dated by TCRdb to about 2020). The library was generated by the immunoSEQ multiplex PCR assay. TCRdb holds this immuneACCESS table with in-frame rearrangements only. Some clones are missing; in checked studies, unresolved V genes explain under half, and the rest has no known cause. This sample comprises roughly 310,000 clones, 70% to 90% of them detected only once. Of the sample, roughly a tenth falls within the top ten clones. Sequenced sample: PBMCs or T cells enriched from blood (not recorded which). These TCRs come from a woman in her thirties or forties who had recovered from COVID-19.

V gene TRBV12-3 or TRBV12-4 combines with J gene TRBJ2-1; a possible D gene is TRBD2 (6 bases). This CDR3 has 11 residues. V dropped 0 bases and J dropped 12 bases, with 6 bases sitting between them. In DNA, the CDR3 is TGTGCCAGCAGTTTAGCGGGGGGGCAGTTCTTC. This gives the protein CASSLAGGQFF.

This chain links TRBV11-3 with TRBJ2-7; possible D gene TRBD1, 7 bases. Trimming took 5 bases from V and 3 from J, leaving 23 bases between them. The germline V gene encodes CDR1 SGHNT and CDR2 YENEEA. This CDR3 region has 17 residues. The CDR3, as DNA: TGTGCCAGCAGCCTAGCTCTCGACAGGGAGGTGCTCTACGAGCAGTACTTC. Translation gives CASSLALDREVLYEQYF.

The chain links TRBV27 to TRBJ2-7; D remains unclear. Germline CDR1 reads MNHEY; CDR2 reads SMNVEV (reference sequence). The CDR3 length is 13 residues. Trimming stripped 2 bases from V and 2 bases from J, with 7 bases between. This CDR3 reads CASSLGATYEQYF. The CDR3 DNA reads TGTGCCAGCAGTTTAGGAGCGACCTACGAGCAGTACTTC.

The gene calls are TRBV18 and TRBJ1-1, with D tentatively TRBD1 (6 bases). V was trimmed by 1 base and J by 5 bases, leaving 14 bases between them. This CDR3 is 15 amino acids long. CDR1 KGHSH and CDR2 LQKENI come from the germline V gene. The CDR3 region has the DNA TGTGCCAGCTCACCACAGGGGGGGCGGACTACTGAAGCTTTCTTT. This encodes CASSPQGGRTTEAFF.

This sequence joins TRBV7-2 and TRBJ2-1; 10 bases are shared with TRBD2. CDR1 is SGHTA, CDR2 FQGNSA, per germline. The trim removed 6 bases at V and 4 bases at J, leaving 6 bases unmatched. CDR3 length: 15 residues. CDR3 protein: CASSSTSGPYNEQFF. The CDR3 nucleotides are TGTGCCAGCAGTTCGACTAGCGGGCCTTACAATGAGCAGTTCTTC.

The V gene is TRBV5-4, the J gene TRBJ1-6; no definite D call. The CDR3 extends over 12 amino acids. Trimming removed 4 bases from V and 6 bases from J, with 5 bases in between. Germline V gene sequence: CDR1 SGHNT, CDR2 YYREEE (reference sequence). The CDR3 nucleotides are TGTGCCAGCAGCGCGGCTAATTCACCCCTCCACTTT. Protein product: CASSAANSPLHF.

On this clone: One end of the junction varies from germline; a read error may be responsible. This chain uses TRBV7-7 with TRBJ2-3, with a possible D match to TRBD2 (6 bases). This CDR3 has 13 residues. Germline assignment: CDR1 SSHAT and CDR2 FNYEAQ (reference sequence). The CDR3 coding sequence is TGTGCTAGCAGCACCGGACTATTTGATACGCAGTATTTT. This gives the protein CASSTGLFDTQYF.

CDR3 region: CASSYSTGDEQFF. In nucleotides, the CDR3 is TGTGCCAGCAGTTACTCGACAGGGGATGAGCAGTTCTTC. This chain uses TRBV6-2 or TRBV6-3 with TRBJ2-1, with TRBD1 matching 8 bases. The V gene end was trimmed by 0 bases and the J gene end by 8 bases; junction bases not matched to a gene: 0. The CDR3 has 13 amino acids. From germline, CDR1 is MNHEY and CDR2 SVGEGT.

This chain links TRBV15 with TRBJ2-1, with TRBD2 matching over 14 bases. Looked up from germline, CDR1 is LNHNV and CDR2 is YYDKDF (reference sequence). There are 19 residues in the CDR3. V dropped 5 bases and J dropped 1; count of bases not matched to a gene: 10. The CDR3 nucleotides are TGTGCCACCAGCCCCACCGGGACTAGCGGGAGTGGGTCCTACAATGAGCAGTTCTTC. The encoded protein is CATSPTGTSGSGSYNEQFF.

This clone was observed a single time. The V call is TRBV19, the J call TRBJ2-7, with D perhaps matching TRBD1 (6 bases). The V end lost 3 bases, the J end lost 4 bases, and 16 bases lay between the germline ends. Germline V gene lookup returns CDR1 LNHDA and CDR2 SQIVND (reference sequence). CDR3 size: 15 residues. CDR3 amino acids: CASSIEQGSRYEQYF. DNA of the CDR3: TGTGCCAGTAGTATCGAACAGGGATCTAGGTACGAGCAGTACTTC.

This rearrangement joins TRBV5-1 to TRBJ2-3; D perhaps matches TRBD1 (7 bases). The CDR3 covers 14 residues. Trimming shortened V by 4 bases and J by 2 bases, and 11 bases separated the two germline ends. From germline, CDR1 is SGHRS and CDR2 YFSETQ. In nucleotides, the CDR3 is TGCGCCAGCAGCGCGGGACAGCCCACAGATACGCAGTATTTT. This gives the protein CASSAGQPTDTQYF.

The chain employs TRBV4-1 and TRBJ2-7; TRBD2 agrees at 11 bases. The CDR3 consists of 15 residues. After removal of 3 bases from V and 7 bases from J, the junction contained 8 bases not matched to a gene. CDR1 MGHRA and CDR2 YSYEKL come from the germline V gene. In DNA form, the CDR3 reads TGCGCCAGCAGCCATATAGCGGGGGGGCCGAGTGAGCAGTACTTC. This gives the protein CASSHIAGGPSEQYF.

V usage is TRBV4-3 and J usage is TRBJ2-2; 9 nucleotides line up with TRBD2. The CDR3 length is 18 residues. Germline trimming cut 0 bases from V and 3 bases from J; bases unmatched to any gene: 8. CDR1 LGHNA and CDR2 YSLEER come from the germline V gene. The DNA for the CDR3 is TGCGCCAGCAGCCAAGAAATAGCGGGGGCCGCGGACACCGGGGAGCTGTTTTTT. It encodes CASSQEIAGAADTGELFF.

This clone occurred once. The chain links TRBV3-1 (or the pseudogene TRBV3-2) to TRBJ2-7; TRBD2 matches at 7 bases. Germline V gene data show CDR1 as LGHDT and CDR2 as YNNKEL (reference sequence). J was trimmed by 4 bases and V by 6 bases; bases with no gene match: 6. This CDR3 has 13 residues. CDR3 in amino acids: CASRTSGGYEQYF. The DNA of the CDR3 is TGTGCCAGCAGGACTTCGGGGGGTTACGAGCAGTACTTC.

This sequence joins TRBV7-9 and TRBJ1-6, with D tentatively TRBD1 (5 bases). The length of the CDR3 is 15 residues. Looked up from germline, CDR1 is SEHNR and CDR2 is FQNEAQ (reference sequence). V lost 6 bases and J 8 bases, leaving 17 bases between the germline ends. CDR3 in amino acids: CASSSQGSGDSPLHF. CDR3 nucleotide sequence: TGTGCCAGCAGTTCCCAGGGTTCGGGGGATTCACCCCTCCACTTT.

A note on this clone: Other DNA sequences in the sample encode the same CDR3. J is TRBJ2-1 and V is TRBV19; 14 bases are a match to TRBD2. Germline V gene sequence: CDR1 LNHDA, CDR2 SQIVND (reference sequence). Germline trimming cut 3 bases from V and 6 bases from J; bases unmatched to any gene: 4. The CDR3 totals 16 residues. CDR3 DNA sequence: TGTGCCAGTAGTATCCCGACTAGCGGGAGGGTCAATGAGCAGTTCTTC. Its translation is CASSIPTSGRVNEQFF.

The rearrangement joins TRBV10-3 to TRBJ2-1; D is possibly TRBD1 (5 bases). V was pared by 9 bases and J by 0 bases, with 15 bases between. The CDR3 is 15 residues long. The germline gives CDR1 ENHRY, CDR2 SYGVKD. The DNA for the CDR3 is TGTGCCATGGGGCCCTGGGGAAGCTCCTACAATGAGCAGTTCTTC. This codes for CAMGPWGSSYNEQFF.

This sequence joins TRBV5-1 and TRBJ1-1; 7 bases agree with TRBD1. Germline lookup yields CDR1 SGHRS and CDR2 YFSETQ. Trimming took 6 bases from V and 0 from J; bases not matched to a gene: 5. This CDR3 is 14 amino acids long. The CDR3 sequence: CASTSGQLNTEAFF. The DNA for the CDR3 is TGCGCCAGCACCTCGGGACAGCTGAACACTGAAGCTTTCTTT.

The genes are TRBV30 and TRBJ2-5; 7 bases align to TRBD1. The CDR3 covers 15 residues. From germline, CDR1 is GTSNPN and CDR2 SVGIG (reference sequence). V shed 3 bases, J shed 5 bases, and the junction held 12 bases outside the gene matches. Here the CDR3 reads CAWRKGEGAGETQYF. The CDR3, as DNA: TGTGCCTGGAGAAAAGGAGAGGGGGCCGGGGAGACCCAGTACTTC.

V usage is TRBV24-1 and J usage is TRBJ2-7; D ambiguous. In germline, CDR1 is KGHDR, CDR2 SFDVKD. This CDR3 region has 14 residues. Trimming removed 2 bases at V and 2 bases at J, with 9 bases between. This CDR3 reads CATSDSRPPYEQYF. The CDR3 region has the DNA TGTGCCACCAGTGATTCCCGTCCCCCCTACGAGCAGTACTTC.

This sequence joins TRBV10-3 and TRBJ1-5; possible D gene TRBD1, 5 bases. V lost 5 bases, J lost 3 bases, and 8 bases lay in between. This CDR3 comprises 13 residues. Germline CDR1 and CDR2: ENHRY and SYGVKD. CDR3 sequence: CAISQGLNQPQHF. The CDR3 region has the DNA TGTGCCATCAGTCAGGGACTCAATCAGCCCCAGCATTTT.